Presented here are 14 T cell receptor beta chains from one specimen sequenced in a study of cytomegalovirus exposure and HLA in healthy donors. PCR employed 60 Vbeta and 13 Jbeta primers. TCRdb keeps only in-frame clones here, not all; method: immunoSEQ multiplex PCR. The sample yields 200,000 or so clones, 80% to 85% seen once. The material sequenced was PBMCs. The receptors here all came from a woman between 18 and 29 years old in good health and CMV-seropositive.

The chain uses TRBV5-5 and TRBJ1-1; weak D call: TRBD1 (5 bases). The CDR3 covers 14 residues. Per germline, CDR1 SGHKS and CDR2 YYEKEE (reference sequence). With 0 bases removed from V and 5 bases from J, the gap between germline ends came to 11 bases. In DNA, the CDR3 is TGTGCCAGCAGCTTGGTCGGGGGGGGAACTGAAGCTTTCTTT. It specifies CASSLVGGGTEAFF. Combining the CDR3 with reference TRBV5-5 and TRBJ1-1 gives the whole variable domain DAGVTQSPTHLIKTRGQQVTLRCSPISGHKSVSWYQQVLGQGPQFIFQYYEKEERGRGNFPDRFSARQFPNYSSELNVNALLLGDSALYLCASSLVGGGTEAFFGQGTRLTVV.

The chain recombines TRBV2 with TRBJ1-2, with TRBD1 identical over 7 bases. Germline V gene data show CDR1 as SNHLY and CDR2 as FYNNEI. V shed 6 bases and J 7 bases; nucleotides not matched to a gene: 8. CDR3 length: 13 residues. The CDR3 loop is CASRAQGEIGYTF. For the CDR3, the DNA is TGTGCCAGCAGAGCTCAGGGGGAAATTGGCTACACCTTC. Using reference TRBV2 and TRBJ1-2 for the parts outside the CDR3, the full variable domain is EPEVTQTPSHQVTQMGQEVILRCVPISNHLYFYWYRQILGQKVEFLVSFYNNEISEKSEIFDDQFSVERPDGSNFTLKIRSTKLEDSAMYFCASRAQGEIGYTFGSGTRLTVV.

The chain links TRBV7-9 to TRBJ2-3; 7 bases map to TRBD2. Losses at the gene ends were 3 bases for V and 1 base for J; bases not matched to a gene: 7. In germline, CDR1 is SEHNR, CDR2 FQNEAQ (reference sequence). The CDR3 totals 16 residues. The CDR3 DNA follows: TGTGCCAGCAGCTTCCCCCCGGGGGGAGGCACAGATACGCAGTATTTT. As protein: CASSFPPGGGTDTQYF.

The gene calls are TRBV2 and TRBJ2-3; D gene unclear. Germline V CDR1 and CDR2: SNHLY, FYNNEI. The CDR3 has 12 residues. V was cut by 8 bases and J by 1 base, with 7 bases left in between. The CDR3 sequence: CASRPGTDTQYF. The CDR3 DNA is TGTGCCAGCCGTCCGGGCACAGATACGCAGTATTTT.

The gene calls are TRBV23-1 and TRBJ1-3, with 8 positions matching TRBD1. TRBV23-1 is filed as an ORF, its function uncertain. The CDR3 has 16 amino acids. Trimming took 3 bases from V and 2 from J; bases not matched to a gene: 6. The CDR3 region has the DNA TGCGCCAGCAGTCAGGGGGACAGGCCTACTGGAAACACCATATATTTT. Protein product: CASSQGDRPTGNTIYF.

The chain links TRBV2 to TRBJ2-3; 7 bases are shared with TRBD1. The CDR3 has 14 residues. The V and J ends lost 4 bases and 2 bases, in that order; junction bases with no gene match: 3. Germline lookup yields CDR1 SNHLY and CDR2 FYNNEI. For the CDR3, the DNA is TGTGCCAGCAGTGGGCAGGGGGACACAGATACGCAGTATTTT. Amino acid sequence: CASSGQGDTDTQYF.

This clone was seen a single time. The V gene is TRBV30, the J gene TRBJ2-7; 9 bases fit TRBD1. From germline, CDR1 is GTSNPN and CDR2 SVGIG (reference sequence). The CDR3 runs to 13 residues. V lost 8 bases, J lost 4 bases, and 9 bases stayed unmatched. CDR3 sequence (DNA): TGTGCCAGGGTGGGGGACAGGGATTACGAGCAGTACTTC. It yields the protein CARVGDRDYEQYF.

The chain joins TRBV28 to TRBJ2-1; 9 bases align to TRBD2. With V trimmed by 3 bases and J by 9 bases, 9 bases remained unmatched. The CDR3 loop spans 15 amino acids. The germline CDR1 and CDR2 sequences are MDHEN and SYDVKM. CDR3 protein: CASSFPGLARAEQFF. The CDR3 coding sequence is TGTGCCAGCAGTTTTCCGGGACTAGCAAGAGCTGAGCAGTTCTTC.

The chain carries TRBV9 and TRBJ2-2; 7 nucleotides line up with TRBD1. With V trimmed by 3 bases and J by 6 bases, 5 bases remained unmatched. The CDR3 extends over 14 amino acids. The V gene's germline CDR1 is SGDLS and CDR2 YYNGEE. This chain's CDR3 is CASSARQGAGELFF. CDR3 DNA sequence: TGTGCCAGCAGCGCTAGACAGGGAGCCGGGGAGCTGTTTTTT.

V is TRBV19 and J is TRBJ2-7; a weak D match, TRBD1 (6 bases). CDR1 is LNHDA, CDR2 SQIVND, per germline (reference sequence). The CDR3 runs 15 residues. The V end was cut by 4 bases, the J end by 0 bases, with 13 bases between. Written as DNA, the CDR3 is TGTGCCAGTAGTACCCGTGGGGGCGGCTCCTACGAGCAGTACTTC. Translated, it gives CASSTRGGGSYEQYF. Full variable domain (remainder filled in from reference TRBV19 and TRBJ2-7): DGGITQSPKYLFRKEGQNVTLSCEQNLNHDAMYWYRQDPGQGLRLIYYSQIVNDFQKGDIAEGYSVSREKKESFPLTVTSAQKNPTAFYLCASSTRGGGSYEQYFGPGTRLTVT.

This clone was counted a few times. The chain links TRBV11-2 to TRBJ2-1; no clear D gene. The germline V gene encodes CDR1 SGHAT and CDR2 FQNNGV. This CDR3 has 10 residues. V gave up 5 bases and J gave up 6 bases, with 2 bases separating them. CDR3 region: CASSLNEQFF. Written as DNA, the CDR3 is TGTGCCAGCAGCCTCAATGAGCAGTTCTTC.

The chain links TRBV19 to TRBJ1-5; D not resolved. Germline V CDR1 and CDR2: LNHDA, SQIVND (reference sequence). V lost 5 bases and J 1 base, leaving 12 bases between the germline ends. The CDR3 spans 15 residues. CDR3 protein: CASSLIAGSNQPQHF. In DNA, the CDR3 is TGTGCCAGTAGTCTCATAGCGGGGAGCAATCAGCCCCAGCATTTT.

V usage is TRBV15 and J usage is TRBJ2-5, with 7 positions matching TRBD1. The last part of the DNA fits TRBJ2-7 better; the J call may be wrong. CDR3 size: 14 residues. Germline V lookup: CDR1 LNHNV, CDR2 YYDKDF (reference sequence). CDR3 nucleotide sequence: TGTGCCACCAGGGAGGACAGGAATTTTTACGAGCAGTACTTC. This sequence encodes CATREDRNFYEQYF.

The gene calls are TRBV28 and TRBJ1-5; 7 nucleotides agree with TRBD1. The CDR3 is 22 amino acids. Trimming cost V 4 bases and J 2 bases; bases outside gene matches: 26. CDR1 MDHEN and CDR2 SYDVKM come from the germline V gene. The CDR3 DNA follows: TGTGCCAGCAGTTGGCCCTTCTCCTCCGGGACAGCTACGAACCCACGCAATCAGCCCCAGCATTTT. It translates to CASSWPFSSGTATNPRNQPQHF.